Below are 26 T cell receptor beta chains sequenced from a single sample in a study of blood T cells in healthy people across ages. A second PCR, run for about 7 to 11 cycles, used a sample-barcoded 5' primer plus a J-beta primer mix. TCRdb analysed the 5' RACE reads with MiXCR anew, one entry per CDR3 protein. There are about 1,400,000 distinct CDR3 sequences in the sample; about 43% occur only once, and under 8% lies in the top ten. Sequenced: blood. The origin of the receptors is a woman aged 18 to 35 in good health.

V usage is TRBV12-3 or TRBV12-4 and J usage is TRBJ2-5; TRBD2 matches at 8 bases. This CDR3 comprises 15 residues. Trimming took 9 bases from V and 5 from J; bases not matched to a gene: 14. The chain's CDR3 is CASPRRGAGGETQYF. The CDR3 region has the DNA TGTGCCAGTCCCCGACGGGGGGCGGGAGGCGAGACCCAGTACTTC.

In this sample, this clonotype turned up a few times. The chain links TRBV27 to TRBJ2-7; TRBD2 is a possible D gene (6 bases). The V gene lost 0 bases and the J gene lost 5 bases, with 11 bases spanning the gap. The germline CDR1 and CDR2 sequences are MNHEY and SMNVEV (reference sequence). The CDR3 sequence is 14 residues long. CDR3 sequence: CASSLSPGGNEQYF. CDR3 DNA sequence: TGTGCCAGCAGTTTATCCCCTGGAGGGAACGAGCAGTACTTC.

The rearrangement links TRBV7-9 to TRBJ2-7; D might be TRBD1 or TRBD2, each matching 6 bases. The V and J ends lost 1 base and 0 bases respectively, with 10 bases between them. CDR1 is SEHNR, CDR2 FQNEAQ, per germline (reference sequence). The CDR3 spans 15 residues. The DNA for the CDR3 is TGTGCCAGCAGCTTAGGGCGGGACAACTCCTACGAGCAGTACTTC. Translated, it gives CASSLGRDNSYEQYF.

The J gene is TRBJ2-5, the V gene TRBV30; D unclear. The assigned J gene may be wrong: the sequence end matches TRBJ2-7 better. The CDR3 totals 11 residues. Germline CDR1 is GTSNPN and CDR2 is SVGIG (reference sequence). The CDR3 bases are TGTGCCTGGAGTGTACACCGCGAGCAGTACTTC. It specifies CAWSVHREQYF.

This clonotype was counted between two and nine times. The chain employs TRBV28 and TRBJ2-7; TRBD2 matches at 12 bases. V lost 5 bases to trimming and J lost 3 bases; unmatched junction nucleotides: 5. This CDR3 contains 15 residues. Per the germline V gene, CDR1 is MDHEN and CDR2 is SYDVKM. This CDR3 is CASSRGLAGLYEQYF. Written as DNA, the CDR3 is TGTGCCAGCAGTCGGGGACTAGCGGGCCTCTACGAGCAGTACTTC.

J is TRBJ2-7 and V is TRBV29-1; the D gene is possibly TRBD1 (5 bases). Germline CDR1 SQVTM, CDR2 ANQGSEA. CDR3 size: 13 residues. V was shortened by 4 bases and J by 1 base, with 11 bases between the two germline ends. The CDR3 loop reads CSVVGRASYEQYF. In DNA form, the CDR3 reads TGCAGCGTTGTAGGCAGGGCATCCTACGAGCAGTACTTC.

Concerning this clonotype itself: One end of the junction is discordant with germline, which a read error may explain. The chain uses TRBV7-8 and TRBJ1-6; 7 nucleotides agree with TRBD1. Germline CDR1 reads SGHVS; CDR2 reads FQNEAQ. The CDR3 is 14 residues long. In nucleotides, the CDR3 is TGTGCCAGCGGCTTACAGGGGATTAATTCACCCCTCCACTTT. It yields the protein CASGLQGINSPLHF.

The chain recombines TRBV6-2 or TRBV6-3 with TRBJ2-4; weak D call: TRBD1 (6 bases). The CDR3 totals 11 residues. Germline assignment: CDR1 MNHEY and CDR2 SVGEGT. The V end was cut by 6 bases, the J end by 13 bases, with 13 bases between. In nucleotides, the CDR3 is TGTGCCAGCAGAAATGGACAGACGCAGTACTTC. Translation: CASRNGQTQYF.

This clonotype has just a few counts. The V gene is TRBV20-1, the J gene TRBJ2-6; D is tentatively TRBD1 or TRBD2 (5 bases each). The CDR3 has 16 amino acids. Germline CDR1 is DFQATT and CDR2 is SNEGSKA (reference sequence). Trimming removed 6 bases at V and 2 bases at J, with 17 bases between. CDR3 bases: TGCAGTGCCCGGGTCGCCGGGGCAACTGGGGCCAACGTCCTGACTTTC. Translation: CSARVAGATGANVLTF.

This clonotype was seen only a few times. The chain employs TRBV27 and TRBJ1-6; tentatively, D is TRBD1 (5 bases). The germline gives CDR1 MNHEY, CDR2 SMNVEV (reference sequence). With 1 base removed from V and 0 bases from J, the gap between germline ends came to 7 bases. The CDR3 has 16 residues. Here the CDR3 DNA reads TGTGCCAGCAGTTTATACAGGTCCTCCTATAATTCACCCCTCCACTTT. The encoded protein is CASSLYRSSYNSPLHF.

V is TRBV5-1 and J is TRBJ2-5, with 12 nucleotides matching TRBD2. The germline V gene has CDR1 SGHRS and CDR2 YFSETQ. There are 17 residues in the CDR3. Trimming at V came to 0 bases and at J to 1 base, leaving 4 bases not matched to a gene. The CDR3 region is CASSLGLAGASQETQYF. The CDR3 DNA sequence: TGCGCCAGCAGCTTGGGACTAGCGGGAGCCTCCCAAGAGACCCAGTACTTC. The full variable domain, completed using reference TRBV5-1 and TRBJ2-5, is KAGVTQTPRYLIKTRGQQVTLSCSPISGHRSVSWYQQTPGQGLQFLFEYFSETQRNKGNFPGRFSGRQFSNSRSEMNVSTLELGDSALYLCASSLGLAGASQETQYFGPGTRLLVL.

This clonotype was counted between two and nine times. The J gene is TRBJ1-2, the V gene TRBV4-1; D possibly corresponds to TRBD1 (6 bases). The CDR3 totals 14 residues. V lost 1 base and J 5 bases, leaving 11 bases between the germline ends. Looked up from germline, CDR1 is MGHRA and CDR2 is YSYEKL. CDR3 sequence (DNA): TGCGCCAGCAGCCAAGGGACAGCCGCTTATGGCTACACCTTC. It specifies CASSQGTAAYGYTF.

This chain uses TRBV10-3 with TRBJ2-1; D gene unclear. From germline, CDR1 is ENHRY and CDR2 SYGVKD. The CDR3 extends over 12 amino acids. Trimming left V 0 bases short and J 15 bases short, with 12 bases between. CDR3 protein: CAISESDPRGFF. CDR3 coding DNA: TGTGCCATCAGTGAGTCGGACCCACGTGGGTTCTTC.

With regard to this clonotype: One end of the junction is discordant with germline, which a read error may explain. The CDR3 reads CASSRDRSQEIQYF. The CDR3, as DNA: TGTGCCAGCAGCCGTGACAGGAGTCAAGAGATCCAGTACTTC. The V call is TRBV11-2, the J call TRBJ2-5; weak D call: TRBD1 (6 bases). Germline lookup yields CDR1 SGHAT and CDR2 FQNNGV. The CDR3 loop spans 14 amino acids.

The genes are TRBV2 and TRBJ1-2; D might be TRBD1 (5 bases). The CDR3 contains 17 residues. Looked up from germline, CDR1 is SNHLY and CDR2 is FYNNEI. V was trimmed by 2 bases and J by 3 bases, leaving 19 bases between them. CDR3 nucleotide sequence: TGTGCCAGCAGTGAAAGGCGTCGGGACCCGAAAGACTATGGCTACACCTTC. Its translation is CASSERRRDPKDYGYTF.

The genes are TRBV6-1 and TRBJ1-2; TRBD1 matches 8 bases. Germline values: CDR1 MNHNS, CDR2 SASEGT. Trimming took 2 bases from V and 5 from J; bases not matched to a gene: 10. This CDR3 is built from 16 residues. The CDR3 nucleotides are TGTGCCAGCAGTGAACCCCACTACAGGGGGGGTTATGGCTACACCTTC. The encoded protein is CASSEPHYRGGYGYTF.

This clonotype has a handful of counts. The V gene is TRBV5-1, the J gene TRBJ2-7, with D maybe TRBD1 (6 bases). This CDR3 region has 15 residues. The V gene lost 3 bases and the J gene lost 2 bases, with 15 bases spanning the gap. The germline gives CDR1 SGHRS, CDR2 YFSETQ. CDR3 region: CASSSPADSTYEQYF. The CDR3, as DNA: TGCGCCAGCAGCTCCCCGGCGGACAGCACCTACGAGCAGTACTTC.

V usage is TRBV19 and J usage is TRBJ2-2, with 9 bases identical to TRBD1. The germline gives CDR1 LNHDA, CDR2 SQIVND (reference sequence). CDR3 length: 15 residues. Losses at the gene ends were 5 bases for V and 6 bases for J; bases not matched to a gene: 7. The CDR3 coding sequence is TGTGCCAGTAGTCCAGGGGACAGGGTGCCCGGGGAGCTGTTTTTT. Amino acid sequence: CASSPGDRVPGELFF.

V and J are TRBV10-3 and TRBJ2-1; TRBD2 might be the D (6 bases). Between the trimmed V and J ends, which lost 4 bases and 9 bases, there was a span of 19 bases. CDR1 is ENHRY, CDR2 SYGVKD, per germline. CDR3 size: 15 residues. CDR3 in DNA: TGTGCCATCAGTGGGCGGGACTCGGCCCTGGTTGAGCAGTTCTTC. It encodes CAISGRDSALVEQFF.

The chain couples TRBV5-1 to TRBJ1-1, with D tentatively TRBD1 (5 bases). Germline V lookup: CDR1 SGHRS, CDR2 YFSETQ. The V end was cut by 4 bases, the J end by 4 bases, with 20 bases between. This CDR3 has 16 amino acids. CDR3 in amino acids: CASSPRGGKRGTEAFF. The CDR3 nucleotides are TGCGCCAGCAGCCCCCGGGGGGGGAAAAGAGGCACTGAAGCTTTCTTT.

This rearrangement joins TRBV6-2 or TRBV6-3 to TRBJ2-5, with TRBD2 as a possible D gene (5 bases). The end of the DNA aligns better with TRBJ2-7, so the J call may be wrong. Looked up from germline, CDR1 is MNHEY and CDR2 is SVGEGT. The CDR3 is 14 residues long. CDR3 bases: TGTGCCAGCAGTTACTTCGGGGTTAAGGGCGAGCAGTACTTC. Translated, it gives CASSYFGVKGEQYF.

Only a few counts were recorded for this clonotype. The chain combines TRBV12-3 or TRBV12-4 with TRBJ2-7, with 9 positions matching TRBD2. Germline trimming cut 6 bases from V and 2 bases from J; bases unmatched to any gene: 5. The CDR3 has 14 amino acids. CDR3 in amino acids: CASSHSGSTYEQYF. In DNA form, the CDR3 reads TGTGCCAGCAGCCATAGCGGGAGCACCTACGAGCAGTACTTC.

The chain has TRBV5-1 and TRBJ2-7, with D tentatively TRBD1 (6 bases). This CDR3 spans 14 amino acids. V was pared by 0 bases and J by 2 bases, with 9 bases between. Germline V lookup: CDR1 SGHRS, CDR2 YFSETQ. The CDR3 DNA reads TGCGCCAGCAGCTTGGGACAGGATGCCTACGAGCAGTACTTC. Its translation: CASSLGQDAYEQYF. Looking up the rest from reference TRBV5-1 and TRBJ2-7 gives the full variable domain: KAGVTQTPRYLIKTRGQQVTLSCSPISGHRSVSWYQQTPGQGLQFLFEYFSETQRNKGNFPGRFSGRQFSNSRSEMNVSTLELGDSALYLCASSLGQDAYEQYFGPGTRLTVT.

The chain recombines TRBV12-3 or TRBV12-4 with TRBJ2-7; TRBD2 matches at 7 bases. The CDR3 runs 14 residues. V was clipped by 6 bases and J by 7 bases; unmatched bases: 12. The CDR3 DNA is TGTGCCAGCAGATCTGGACTAGGTGACCGGGAGCAGTACTTC. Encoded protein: CASRSGLGDREQYF.

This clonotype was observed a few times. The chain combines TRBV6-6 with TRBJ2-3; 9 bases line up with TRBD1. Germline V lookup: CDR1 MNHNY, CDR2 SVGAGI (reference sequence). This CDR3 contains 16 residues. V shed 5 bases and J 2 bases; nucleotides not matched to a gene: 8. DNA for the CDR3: TGTGCCAGCAGTAAAACAGGGGGCGATGACACAGATACGCAGTATTTT. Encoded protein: CASSKTGGDDTDTQYF.

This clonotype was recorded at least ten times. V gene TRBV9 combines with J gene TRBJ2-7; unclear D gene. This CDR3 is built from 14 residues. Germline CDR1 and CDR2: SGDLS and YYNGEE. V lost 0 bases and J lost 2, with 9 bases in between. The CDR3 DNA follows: TGTGCCAGCAGCGTAGCTGGTGGAACCTACGAGCAGTACTTC. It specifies CASSVAGGTYEQYF.